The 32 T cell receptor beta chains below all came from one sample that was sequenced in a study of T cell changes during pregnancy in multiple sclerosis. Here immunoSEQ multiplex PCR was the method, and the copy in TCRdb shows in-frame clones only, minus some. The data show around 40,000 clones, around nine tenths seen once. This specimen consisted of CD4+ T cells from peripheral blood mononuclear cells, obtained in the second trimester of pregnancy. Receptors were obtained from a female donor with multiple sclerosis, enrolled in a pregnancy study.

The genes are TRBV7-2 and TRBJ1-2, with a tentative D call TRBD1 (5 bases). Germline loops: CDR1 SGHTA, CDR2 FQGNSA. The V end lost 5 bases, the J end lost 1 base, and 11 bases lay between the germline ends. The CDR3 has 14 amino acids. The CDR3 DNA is TGTGCCAGCAGCCCTGAGACAGATAACTATGGCTACACCTTC. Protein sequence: CASSPETDNYGYTF.

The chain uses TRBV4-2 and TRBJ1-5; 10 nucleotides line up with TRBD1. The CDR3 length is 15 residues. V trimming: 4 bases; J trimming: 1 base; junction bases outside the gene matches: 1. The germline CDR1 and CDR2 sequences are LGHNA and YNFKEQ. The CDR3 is CASSPTGGSNQPQHF. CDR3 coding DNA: TGTGCCAGCAGCCCGACAGGGGGCAGCAATCAGCCCCAGCATTTT.

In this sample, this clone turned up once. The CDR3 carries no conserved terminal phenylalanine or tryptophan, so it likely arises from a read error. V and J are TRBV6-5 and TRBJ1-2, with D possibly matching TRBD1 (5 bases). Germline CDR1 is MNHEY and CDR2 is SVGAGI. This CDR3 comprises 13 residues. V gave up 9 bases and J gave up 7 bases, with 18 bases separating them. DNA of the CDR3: TGTGCCAGTGGATCGCAGGGTGATTCTGGCTACACCCTC. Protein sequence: CASGSQGDSGYTL.

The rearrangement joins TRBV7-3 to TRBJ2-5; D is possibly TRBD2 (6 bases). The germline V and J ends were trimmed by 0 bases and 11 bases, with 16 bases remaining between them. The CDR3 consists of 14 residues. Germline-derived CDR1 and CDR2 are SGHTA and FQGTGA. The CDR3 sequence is CASSLTSRPGVQYF. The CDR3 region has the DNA TGTGCCAGCAGCTTAACTTCCCGGCCGGGGGTTCAGTACTTC.

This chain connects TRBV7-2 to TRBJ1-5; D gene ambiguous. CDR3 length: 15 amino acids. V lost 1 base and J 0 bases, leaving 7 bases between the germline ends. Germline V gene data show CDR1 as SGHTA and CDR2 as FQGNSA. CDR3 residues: CASSLETDSNQPQHF. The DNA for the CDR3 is TGTGCCAGCAGCTTAGAAACAGATAGCAATCAGCCCCAGCATTTT.

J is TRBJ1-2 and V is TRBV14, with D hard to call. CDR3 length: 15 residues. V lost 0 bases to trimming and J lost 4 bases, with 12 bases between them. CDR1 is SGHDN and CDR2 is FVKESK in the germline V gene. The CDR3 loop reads CASSQDPQAIYGYTF. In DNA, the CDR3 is TGTGCCAGCAGCCAAGATCCCCAGGCGATCTATGGCTACACCTTC.

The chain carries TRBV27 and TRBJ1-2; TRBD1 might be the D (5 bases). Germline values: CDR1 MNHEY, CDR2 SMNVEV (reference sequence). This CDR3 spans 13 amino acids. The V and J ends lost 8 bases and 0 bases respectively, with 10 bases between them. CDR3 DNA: TGTGCCAGCGCGCTGGACACTAACTATGGCTACACCTTC. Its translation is CASALDTNYGYTF.

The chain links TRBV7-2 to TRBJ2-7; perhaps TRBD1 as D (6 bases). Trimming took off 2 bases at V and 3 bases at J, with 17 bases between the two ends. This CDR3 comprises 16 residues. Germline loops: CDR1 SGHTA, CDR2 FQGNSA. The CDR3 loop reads CASSLFSRQADYEQYF. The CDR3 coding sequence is TGTGCCAGCAGCTTATTCTCAAGACAGGCGGACTACGAGCAGTACTTC.

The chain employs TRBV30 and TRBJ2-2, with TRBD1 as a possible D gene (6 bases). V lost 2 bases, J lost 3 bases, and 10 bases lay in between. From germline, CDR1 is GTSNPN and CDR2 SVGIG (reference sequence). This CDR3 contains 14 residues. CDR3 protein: CAWSPGQHTGELFF. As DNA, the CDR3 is TGTGCCTGGAGTCCAGGACAGCACACCGGGGAGCTGTTTTTT.

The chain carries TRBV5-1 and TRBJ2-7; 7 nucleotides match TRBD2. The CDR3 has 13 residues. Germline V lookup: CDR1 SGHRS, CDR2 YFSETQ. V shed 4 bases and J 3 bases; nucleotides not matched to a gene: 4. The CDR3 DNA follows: TGCGCCAGCAGCATCGGGACTAACTACGAGCAGTACTTC. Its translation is CASSIGTNYEQYF.

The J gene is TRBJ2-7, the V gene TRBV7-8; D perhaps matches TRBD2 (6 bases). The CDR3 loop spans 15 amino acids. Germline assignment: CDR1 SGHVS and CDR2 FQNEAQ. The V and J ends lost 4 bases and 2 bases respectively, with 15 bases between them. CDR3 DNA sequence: TGTGCCAGCAGCTCCCTGGCGGGGACCCCCTACGAGCAGTACTTC. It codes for CASSSLAGTPYEQYF.

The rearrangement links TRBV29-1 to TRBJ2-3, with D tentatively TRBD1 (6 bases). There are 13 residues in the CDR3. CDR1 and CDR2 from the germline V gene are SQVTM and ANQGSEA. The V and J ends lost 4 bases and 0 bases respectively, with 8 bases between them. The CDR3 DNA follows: TGCAGCGTTGGGACAGCTAGCACAGATACGCAGTATTTT. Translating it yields CSVGTASTDTQYF.

CDR3 region: CASSFQLADYEQYF. In nucleotides, the CDR3 is TGTGCCAGCAGCTTTCAACTAGCTGATTACGAGCAGTACTTC. This chain joins TRBV7-2 and TRBJ2-7; tentative D call: TRBD2 (6 bases). Trimming removed 3 bases from V and 4 bases from J, with 13 bases in between. The V gene's germline CDR1 is SGHTA and CDR2 FQGNSA. There are 14 residues in the CDR3.

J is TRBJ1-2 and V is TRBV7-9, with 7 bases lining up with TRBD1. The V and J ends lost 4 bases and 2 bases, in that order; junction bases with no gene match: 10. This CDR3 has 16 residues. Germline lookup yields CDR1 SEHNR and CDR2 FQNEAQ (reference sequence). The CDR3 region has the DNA TGTGCCAGCAGCTCCATTGCCGGGACAGTGAACTATGGCTACACCTTC. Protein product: CASSSIAGTVNYGYTF.

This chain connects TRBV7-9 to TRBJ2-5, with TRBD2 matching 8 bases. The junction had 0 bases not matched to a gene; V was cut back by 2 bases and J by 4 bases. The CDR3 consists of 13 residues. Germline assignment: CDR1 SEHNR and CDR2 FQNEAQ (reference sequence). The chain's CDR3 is CASSLLAGETQYF. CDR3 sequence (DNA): TGTGCCAGCAGCTTACTAGCGGGAGAGACCCAGTACTTC.

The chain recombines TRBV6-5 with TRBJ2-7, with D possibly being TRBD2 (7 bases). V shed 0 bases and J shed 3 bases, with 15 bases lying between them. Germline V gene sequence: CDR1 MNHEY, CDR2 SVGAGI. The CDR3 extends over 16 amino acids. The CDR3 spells CASSYSSGGQVYEQYF. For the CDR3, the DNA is TGTGCCAGCAGTTACTCGTCCGGGGGGCAGGTCTACGAGCAGTACTTC.

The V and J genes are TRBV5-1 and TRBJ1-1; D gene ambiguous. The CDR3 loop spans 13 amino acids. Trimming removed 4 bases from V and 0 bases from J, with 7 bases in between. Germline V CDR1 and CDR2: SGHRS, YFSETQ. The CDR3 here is CASSLRMNTEAFF. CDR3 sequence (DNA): TGCGCCAGCAGCCTCAGAATGAACACTGAAGCTTTCTTT.

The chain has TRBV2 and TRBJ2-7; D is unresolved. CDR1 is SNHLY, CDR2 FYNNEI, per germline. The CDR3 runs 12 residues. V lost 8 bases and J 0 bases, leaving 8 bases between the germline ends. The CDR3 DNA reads TGTGCCAGCGGCCTAGTCTCCTACGAGCAGTACTTC. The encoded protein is CASGLVSYEQYF.

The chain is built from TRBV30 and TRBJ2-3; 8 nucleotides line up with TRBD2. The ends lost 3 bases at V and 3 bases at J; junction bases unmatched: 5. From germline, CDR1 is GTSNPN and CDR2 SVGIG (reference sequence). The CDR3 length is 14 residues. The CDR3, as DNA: TGTGCCTGGAGCAACACGGGAGGGACAGATACGCAGTATTTT. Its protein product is CAWSNTGGTDTQYF.

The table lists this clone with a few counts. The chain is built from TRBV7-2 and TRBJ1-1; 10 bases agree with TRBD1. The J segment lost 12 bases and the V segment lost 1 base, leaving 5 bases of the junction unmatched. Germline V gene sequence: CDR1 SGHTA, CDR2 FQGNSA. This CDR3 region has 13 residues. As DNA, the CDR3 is TGTGCCAGCAGCTTAGGGGGACAGGGGCGATCTTTCTTT. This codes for CASSLGGQGRSFF.

CDR3 in amino acids: CASSLGLLRGNTGELFF. The CDR3 DNA is TGTGCCAGCAGCTTAGGGCTATTGCGGGGGAACACCGGGGAGCTGTTTTTT. The V gene is TRBV7-9, the J gene TRBJ2-2, with D possibly matching TRBD2 (6 bases). The V gene's germline CDR1 is SEHNR and CDR2 FQNEAQ (reference sequence). V lost 1 base to trimming and J lost 1 base, with 13 bases between them. CDR3 length: 17 amino acids. Full variable domain (rest looked up from reference TRBV7-9 and TRBJ2-2): DTGVSQNPRHKITKRGQNVTFRCDPISEHNRLYWYRQTLGQGPEFLTYFQNEAQLEKSRLLSDRFSAERPKGSFSTLEIQRTEQGDSAMYLCASSLGLLRGNTGELFFGEGSRLTVL.

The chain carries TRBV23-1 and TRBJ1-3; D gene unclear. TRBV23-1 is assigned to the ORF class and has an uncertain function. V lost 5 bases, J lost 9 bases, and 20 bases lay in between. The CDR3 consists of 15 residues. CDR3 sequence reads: CASSYHGPGEGTIYF. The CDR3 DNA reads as TGCGCCAGCAGTTACCACGGGCCCGGGGAAGGCACCATATATTTT.

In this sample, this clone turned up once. The CDR3 DNA is TGTGCCAGCAGCCAAGATTTGCGGGGGGACCCCACAGATACGCAGTATTTT. Its translation: CASSQDLRGDPTDTQYF. V and J are TRBV4-2 and TRBJ2-3; 8 bases line up with TRBD2. Germline assignment: CDR1 LGHNA and CDR2 YNFKEQ. V shed 0 bases, J shed 2 bases, and the junction held 7 bases outside the gene matches. The CDR3 sequence is 17 residues long.

The CDR3 nucleotides are TGTGCCAGTAGTATAGGACAGGTCTACACCTTC. It yields the protein CASSIGQVYTF. The V call is TRBV19, the J call TRBJ1-2; D perhaps matches TRBD1 (6 bases). Germline assignment: CDR1 LNHDA and CDR2 SQIVND (reference sequence). V gave up 1 base and J gave up 10 bases, with 7 bases separating them. The CDR3 runs 11 residues.

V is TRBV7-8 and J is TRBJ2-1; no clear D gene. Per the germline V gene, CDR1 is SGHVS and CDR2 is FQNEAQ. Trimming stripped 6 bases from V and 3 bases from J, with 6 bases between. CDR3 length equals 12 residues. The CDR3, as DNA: TGTGCCAGCAGACATTACTACAATGAGCAGTTCTTC. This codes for CASRHYYNEQFF. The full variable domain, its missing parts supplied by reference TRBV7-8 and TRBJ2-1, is GAGVSQSPRYKVAKRGQDVALRCDPISGHVSLFWYQQALGQGPEFLTYFQNEAQLDKSGLPSDRFFAERPEGSVSTLKIQRTQQEDSAVYLCASRHYYNEQFFGPGTRLTVL.

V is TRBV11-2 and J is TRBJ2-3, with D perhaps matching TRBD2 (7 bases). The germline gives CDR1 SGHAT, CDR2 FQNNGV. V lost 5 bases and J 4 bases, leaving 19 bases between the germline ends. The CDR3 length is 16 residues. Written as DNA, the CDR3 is TGTGCCAGCAGCACCTTAGGGGGGGGGCCCTCAGATACGCAGTATTTT. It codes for CASSTLGGGPSDTQYF.

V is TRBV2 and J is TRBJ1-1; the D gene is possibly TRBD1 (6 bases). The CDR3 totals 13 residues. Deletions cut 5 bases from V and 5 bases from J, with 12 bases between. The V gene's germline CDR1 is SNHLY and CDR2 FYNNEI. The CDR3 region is CASSREGGTEAFF. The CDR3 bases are TGTGCCAGCAGTCGGGAAGGGGGAACTGAAGCTTTCTTT.

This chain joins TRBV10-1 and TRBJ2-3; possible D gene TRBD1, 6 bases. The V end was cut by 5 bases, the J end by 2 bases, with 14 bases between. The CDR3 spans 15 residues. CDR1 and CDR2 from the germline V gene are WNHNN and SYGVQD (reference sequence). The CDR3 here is CASSPTGYSTDTQYF. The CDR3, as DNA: TGCGCCAGCAGTCCAACAGGGTATTCCACAGATACGCAGTATTTT.

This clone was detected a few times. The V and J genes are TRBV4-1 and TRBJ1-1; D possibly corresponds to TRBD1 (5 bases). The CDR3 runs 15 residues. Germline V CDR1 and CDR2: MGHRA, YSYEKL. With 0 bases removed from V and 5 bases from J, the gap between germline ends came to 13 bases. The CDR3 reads CASSQDRQGRTEAFF. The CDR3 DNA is TGCGCCAGCAGCCAAGATCGGCAGGGAAGGACTGAAGCTTTCTTT.

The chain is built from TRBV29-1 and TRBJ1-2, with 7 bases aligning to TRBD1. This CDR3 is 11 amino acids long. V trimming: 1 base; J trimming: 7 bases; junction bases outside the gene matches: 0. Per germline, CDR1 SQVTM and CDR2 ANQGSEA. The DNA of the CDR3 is TGCAGCGTTGAAGCAGGGGGTGGCTACACCTTC. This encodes CSVEAGGGYTF.

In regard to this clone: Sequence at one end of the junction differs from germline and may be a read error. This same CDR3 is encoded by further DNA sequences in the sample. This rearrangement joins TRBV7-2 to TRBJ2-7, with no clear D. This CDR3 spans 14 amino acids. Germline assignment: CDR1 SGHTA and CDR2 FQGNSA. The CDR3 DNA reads TGTGCCAGCAGTTTAGAGACTTTTACCTACGAGCAGTACTTC. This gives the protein CASSLETFTYEQYF.

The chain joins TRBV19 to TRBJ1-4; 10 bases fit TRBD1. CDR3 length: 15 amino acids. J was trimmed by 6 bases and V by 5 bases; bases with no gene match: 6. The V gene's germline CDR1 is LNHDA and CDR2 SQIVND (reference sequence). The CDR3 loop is CASSLKGQGYEKLFF. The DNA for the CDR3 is TGTGCCAGTAGTTTAAAGGGACAGGGGTATGAAAAACTGTTTTTT.